These T cell receptor beta chains were read from a single sample in a study of blood T cell repertoires in COVID-19. Clones were read by immunoSEQ multiplex PCR, and TCRdb kept only the in-frame ones, dropping some. The data contain tens of thousands of clones, 90% of them singletons. The sample was peripheral blood. The receptors come from a man aged 50 to 59 with COVID-19, enrolled during active disease. Each CDR3 is given with its conserved first and last residue. Fields, in order: V gene, clone size, D gene, J gene, CDR3 DNA, CDR3 protein. A D gene is named only where the DNA matches it firmly. Only part of the rows carry a size: once, few, many, or a class if the clone is expanded.

TRBV11-2,NA,TRBD2,TRBJ2-3,TGTGCCAGCAGCTTCAAGACTAGCGGGCTCCTCACAGATACGCAGTATTTT,CASSFKTSGLLTDTQYF
TRBV12-5,NA,TRBD2,TRBJ2-2,TGTGCTAGTGGTTTAGAACTAGCGGGAGGCACCGGGGAGCTGTTTTTT,CASGLELAGGTGELFF
TRBV6-5,NA,TRBD2,TRBJ2-3,TGTGCCAGCAGGGGTAGCGGGGTGTGGCATACGCAGTATTTT,CASRGSGVWHTQYF
TRBV5-4,NA,NA,TRBJ2-5,TGTGCCAGCAGCTTGCGGGGGGCGGGGCGGGAGACCCAGTACTTC,CASSLRGAGRETQYF
TRBV18,NA,TRBD1,TRBJ1-1,TGTGCCAGCTCACCACCCGGGACAGGGGGCCAGATGAACACTGAAGCTTTCTTT,CASSPPGTGGQMNTEAFF
TRBV12-5,NA,TRBD2,TRBJ2-5,TGTGCTAGTGGCTCCCCGGGGGGGACCCAGTACTTC,CASGSPGGTQYF
TRBV18,NA,TRBD1,TRBJ1-5,TGTGCCAGCTCACCTCCAGGGGGAAGGGACAATCAGCCCCAGCATTTT,CASSPPGGRDNQPQHF
TRBV2,NA,TRBD2,TRBJ2-3,TGTGCCAGCAGTGTCCTAGCGGGAGCTGGGGATTTT,CASSVLAGAGDF
TRBV7-8,few,NA,TRBJ2-3,TGTGCCAGCAGCTTACCTAGCACAGATACGCAGTATTTT,CASSLPSTDTQYF
TRBV5-6,NA,NA,TRBJ2-7,TGTGCCAGCAGCTTCGGTAGCGAGAGAGCTTTC,CASSFGSERAF
TRBV4-1,NA,NA,TRBJ2-5,TGCGCCAGCAGCCAAGTCGGGTTTTTGGTAGGAGAGACCCAGTACTTC,CASSQVGFLVGETQYF
TRBV13,once,NA,TRBJ1-1,TGTGCCAGCAGCTTGGACCGAACTAGAGGCACTGAAGCTTTCTTT,CASSLDRTRGTEAFF
TRBV3-1/TRBV3-2,NA,TRBD1,TRBJ2-3,TGTGCCAGCAGCAACTCCCAGGGGGCGGATACGCAGTATTTT,CASSNSQGADTQYF
TRBV12-5,once,NA,TRBJ1-6,TGTGCTAGTGGTTTGGTCCAATCACCCCTCCACTTT,CASGLVQSPLHF
TRBV2,NA,TRBD1,TRBJ1-2,TGTGCCAGCAGTCCCCAGACAGGGACCTATGGCTACACCTTC,CASSPQTGTYGYTF